Following are 2 T cell receptor beta chains from one sample sequenced in a study of T-cell reconstitution after alpha-beta-depleted transplantation in children. Unique molecular identifiers featured in how the TCRbeta library was prepared. Each CDR3 protein gets one entry after TCRdb re-called the PCR reads with MiXCR. The sample lists about a million distinct CDR3 sequences, about 29% seen once, with roughly 30% in the top ten. The material sequenced was PBMCs, mostly from graft donor cells, taken 360 days after TCRalphabeta/CD19-depleted stem cell transplant. The receptors here all came from a boy younger than two who had a stem cell transplant for SCID, so the T cells may come from the graft donor.

The rearrangement joins TRBV2 to TRBJ1-1, with TRBD1 as a possible D gene (6 bases). There are 17 residues in the CDR3. Per the germline V gene, CDR1 is SNHLY and CDR2 is FYNNEI. V gave up 3 bases and J gave up 3 bases, with 20 bases separating them. DNA of the CDR3: TGTGCCAGCAGTGATACCAACAGGGATTACTTTGACACTGAAGCTTTCTTT. It translates to CASSDTNRDYFDTEAFF.

V gene TRBV20-1 combines with J gene TRBJ2-7, with D possibly being TRBD1 or TRBD2 (6 bases each). This CDR3 has 13 residues. CDR1 is DFQATT and CDR2 is SNEGSKA in the germline V gene (reference sequence). The V end lost 3 bases, the J end lost 2 bases, and 11 bases lay between the germline ends. CDR3 DNA sequence: TGCAGTGCTAGGCGGGACATCACCTACGAGCAGTACTTC. Its translation is CSARRDITYEQYF.